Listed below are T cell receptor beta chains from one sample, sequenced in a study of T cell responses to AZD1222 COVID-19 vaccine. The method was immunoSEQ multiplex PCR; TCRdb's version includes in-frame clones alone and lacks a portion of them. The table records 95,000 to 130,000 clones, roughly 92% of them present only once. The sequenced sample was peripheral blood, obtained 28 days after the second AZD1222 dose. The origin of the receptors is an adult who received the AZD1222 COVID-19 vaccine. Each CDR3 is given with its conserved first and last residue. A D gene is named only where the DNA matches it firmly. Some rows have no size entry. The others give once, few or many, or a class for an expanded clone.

CDR3 protein: CASSEGDSREAFF; CDR3 DNA: TGTGCCAGCAGTGAAGGGGACAGCCGTGAAGCTTTCTTT; CDR3 length: 13; clone size: -; V gene: TRBV2; D gene: TRBD1; J gene: TRBJ1-1
CDR3 protein: CSAPTSGTLNF; CDR3 DNA: TGCAGTGCCCCGACTAGCGGTACCTTGAACTTC; CDR3 length: 11; clone size: -; V gene: TRBV20-1; D gene: TRBD2; J gene: TRBJ2-7
CDR3 protein: CASSKWVRVAPETQYF; CDR3 DNA: TGTGCCAGCAGCAAATGGGTCAGGGTAGCCCCAGAGACCCAGTACTTC; CDR3 length: 16; clone size: -; V gene: TRBV21-1; D gene: -; J gene: TRBJ2-5
CDR3 protein: CASSTHPPRAYEQYF; CDR3 DNA: TGTGCCAGCAGTACCCATCCACCGCGGGCCTACGAGCAGTACTTC; CDR3 length: 15; clone size: -; V gene: TRBV28; D gene: -; J gene: TRBJ2-7
CDR3 protein: CASSVDDSGTDTQYF; CDR3 DNA: TGTGCCAGCAGCGTAGATGACAGCGGCACAGATACGCAGTATTTT; CDR3 length: 15; clone size: -; V gene: TRBV9; D gene: -; J gene: TRBJ2-3
CDR3 protein: CASSQTGGAGETQYF; CDR3 DNA: TGCGCCAGCAGCCAAACAGGGGGCGCAGGGGAGACCCAGTACTTC; CDR3 length: 15; clone size: -; V gene: TRBV5-1; D gene: TRBD1; J gene: TRBJ2-5
CDR3 protein: CASSLVDGNPLQETQYF; CDR3 DNA: TGTGCCAGCAGCTTAGTGGATGGGAATCCCCTCCAAGAGACCCAGTACTTC; CDR3 length: 17; clone size: -; V gene: TRBV11-2; D gene: -; J gene: TRBJ2-5
CDR3 protein: CASSLTWISEQYF; CDR3 DNA: TGTGCCAGCAGCCTGACATGGATTTCCGAGCAGTACTTC; CDR3 length: 13; clone size: -; V gene: TRBV6-5; D gene: -; J gene: TRBJ2-7
CDR3 protein: CASSYSARIVHGYTF; CDR3 DNA: TGTGCCAGCAGTTACTCTGCCAGGATAGTACATGGCTACACCTTC; CDR3 length: 15; clone size: -; V gene: TRBV6-5; D gene: -; J gene: TRBJ1-2
CDR3 protein: CASNPPPTGANVLTF; CDR3 DNA: TGTGCCAGCAATCCCCCACCCACCGGGGCCAACGTCCTGACTTTC; CDR3 length: 15; clone size: -; V gene: TRBV28; D gene: -; J gene: TRBJ2-6
CDR3 protein: CASSSAGEGDYGYTF; CDR3 DNA: TGTGCCAGCAGCTCCGCCGGGGAGGGAGACTATGGCTACACCTTC; CDR3 length: 15; clone size: -; V gene: TRBV6-2/TRBV6-3; D gene: -; J gene: TRBJ1-2
CDR3 protein: CASSRQGFSGNTIYF; CDR3 DNA: TGTGCCAGCAGCCGACAGGGGTTCTCTGGAAACACCATATATTTT; CDR3 length: 15; clone size: -; V gene: TRBV6-5; D gene: TRBD1; J gene: TRBJ1-3
CDR3 protein: CASSLELAGPKYNEQFF; CDR3 DNA: TGTGCCAGCAGTCTAGAACTAGCGGGACCTAAATACAATGAGCAGTTCTTC; CDR3 length: 17; clone size: -; V gene: TRBV27; D gene: TRBD2; J gene: TRBJ2-1
CDR3 protein: CASSLQLTGDTEAFF; CDR3 DNA: TGTGCCAGCAGCTTGCAATTGACAGGGGACACTGAAGCTTTCTTT; CDR3 length: 15; clone size: -; V gene: TRBV5-4; D gene: TRBD1; J gene: TRBJ1-1
CDR3 protein: CASSLSSVEIWDTQYF; CDR3 DNA: TGTGCCAGCAGTTTGTCTAGCGTTGAAATATGGGATACGCAGTATTTT; CDR3 length: 16; clone size: once; V gene: TRBV27; D gene: -; J gene: TRBJ2-3
CDR3 protein: CASSLLAGANEQFF; CDR3 DNA: TGTGCCAGCAGCCTATTAGCGGGAGCGAATGAGCAGTTCTTC; CDR3 length: 14; clone size: -; V gene: TRBV7-8; D gene: TRBD2; J gene: TRBJ2-1
CDR3 protein: CAWSDVQGSGANVLTF; CDR3 DNA: TGTGCCTGGAGTGACGTACAGGGTTCCGGGGCCAACGTCCTGACTTTC; CDR3 length: 16; clone size: -; V gene: TRBV30; D gene: -; J gene: TRBJ2-6
CDR3 protein: CASSDSSGFPYEQYF; CDR3 DNA: TGCGCCAGCAGTGATTCCAGCGGGTTCCCCTACGAGCAGTACTTC; CDR3 length: 15; clone size: once; V gene: TRBV10-2; D gene: -; J gene: TRBJ2-7
CDR3 protein: CASLGQDTDTQYF; CDR3 DNA: TGTGCCAGTCTCGGACAGGACACAGATACGCAGTATTTT; CDR3 length: 13; clone size: once; V gene: TRBV13; D gene: TRBD1; J gene: TRBJ2-3
CDR3 protein: CASITGPGETSPLHF; CDR3 DNA: TGTGCCAGCATCACGGGGCCAGGGGAAACTTCACCCCTCCACTTT; CDR3 length: 15; clone size: -; V gene: TRBV2; D gene: -; J gene: TRBJ1-6
CDR3 protein: CASSEYVMGELFF; CDR3 DNA: TGTGCCAGCAGTGAATATGTGATGGGGGAGCTGTTTTTT; CDR3 length: 13; clone size: -; V gene: TRBV25-1; D gene: -; J gene: TRBJ2-2
CDR3 protein: CACGVAYEQYF; CDR3 DNA: TGTGCCTGTGGAGTTGCGTACGAGCAGTACTTC; CDR3 length: 11; clone size: -; V gene: TRBV30; D gene: -; J gene: TRBJ2-7
CDR3 protein: CASSRSSTGDPEAFF; CDR3 DNA: TGTGCCAGCAGCCGTTCATCTACAGGGGATCCTGAAGCTTTCTTT; CDR3 length: 15; clone size: -; V gene: TRBV3-1/TRBV3-2; D gene: TRBD1; J gene: TRBJ1-1
CDR3 protein: CASSLGGGYGYTF; CDR3 DNA: TGTGCCAGCAGTTTAGGAGGGGGCTATGGCTACACCTTC; CDR3 length: 13; clone size: -; V gene: TRBV12-3/TRBV12-4; D gene: -; J gene: TRBJ1-2
CDR3 protein: CASRTAGALQETQYF; CDR3 DNA: TGTGCCAGCAGGACAGCGGGAGCACTCCAAGAGACCCAGTACTTC; CDR3 length: 15; clone size: -; V gene: TRBV6-6; D gene: TRBD2; J gene: TRBJ2-5
CDR3 protein: CASSSGQGIGNEQFF; CDR3 DNA: TGTGCCAGCAGTTCGGGGCAGGGAATCGGCAATGAGCAGTTCTTC; CDR3 length: 15; clone size: -; V gene: TRBV27; D gene: -; J gene: TRBJ2-1
CDR3 protein: CASSPSNRGPDYNEQFF; CDR3 DNA: TGTGCCAGCAGCCCCTCAAATCGGGGACCCGATTACAATGAGCAGTTCTTC; CDR3 length: 17; clone size: -; V gene: TRBV3-1/TRBV3-2; D gene: -; J gene: TRBJ2-1
CDR3 protein: CASSLSAGGPSYF; CDR3 DNA: TGTGCCAGCAGCTTGTCGGCGGGAGGGCCTTCGTACTTC; CDR3 length: 13; clone size: -; V gene: TRBV5-8; D gene: TRBD2; J gene: TRBJ2-4
CDR3 protein: CASSPPHGSGEQFF; CDR3 DNA: TGTGCCAGCAGTCCCCCCCATGGAAGCGGTGAGCAGTTCTTC; CDR3 length: 14; clone size: -; V gene: TRBV28; D gene: -; J gene: TRBJ2-1
CDR3 protein: CASSSRTGKVATNEKLFF; CDR3 DNA: TGTGCCAGTAGTTCCCGGACAGGGAAAGTTGCAACTAATGAAAAACTGTTTTTT; CDR3 length: 18; clone size: -; V gene: TRBV19; D gene: TRBD1; J gene: TRBJ1-4
CDR3 protein: CASSLSGGGELFF; CDR3 DNA: TGTGCCAGCAGTTTAAGCGGGGGCGGGGAGCTGTTTTTT; CDR3 length: 13; clone size: -; V gene: TRBV28; D gene: TRBD2; J gene: TRBJ2-2
CDR3 protein: CASSPPPGGGTEAFF; CDR3 DNA: TGTGCCAGCAGCCCTCCCCCAGGGGGCGGCACTGAAGCTTTCTTT; CDR3 length: 15; clone size: -; V gene: TRBV7-9; D gene: TRBD1; J gene: TRBJ1-1
CDR3 protein: CSVEENTGELFF; CDR3 DNA: TGCAGCGTTGAAGAAAACACCGGGGAGCTGTTTTTT; CDR3 length: 12; clone size: -; V gene: TRBV29-1; D gene: -; J gene: TRBJ2-2
CDR3 protein: CASSRGSATNEKLFF; CDR3 DNA: TGTGCCAGCAGTCGAGGAAGTGCAACTAATGAAAAACTGTTTTTT; CDR3 length: 15; clone size: -; V gene: TRBV6-5; D gene: -; J gene: TRBJ1-4
CDR3 protein: CASRDRENTGELFF; CDR3 DNA: TGTGCCAGCAGGGACAGGGAGAACACCGGGGAGCTGTTTTTT; CDR3 length: 14; clone size: -; V gene: TRBV6-4; D gene: TRBD1; J gene: TRBJ2-2
CDR3 protein: CASSVEGAHNIETQYF; CDR3 DNA: TGTGCCAGCAGCGTAGAAGGGGCCCACAACATAGAGACCCAGTACTTC; CDR3 length: 16; clone size: -; V gene: TRBV9; D gene: -; J gene: TRBJ2-5
CDR3 protein: CASSSLGGLAGGVGNQETQYF; CDR3 DNA: TGTGCCAGCAGCTCGCTGGGGGGGCTAGCGGGAGGCGTGGGGAACCAAGAGACCCAGTACTTC; CDR3 length: 21; clone size: -; V gene: TRBV7-3; D gene: TRBD2; J gene: TRBJ2-5
CDR3 protein: CATYSYGYTF; CDR3 DNA: TGTGCCACCTACTCCTATGGCTACACCTTC; CDR3 length: 10; clone size: -; V gene: TRBV19; D gene: -; J gene: TRBJ1-2
CDR3 protein: CASTTPPGQGTGNTIYF; CDR3 DNA: TGTGCCAGCACCACACCGCCGGGACAGGGAACTGGAAACACCATATATTTT; CDR3 length: 17; clone size: -; V gene: TRBV28; D gene: TRBD1; J gene: TRBJ1-3